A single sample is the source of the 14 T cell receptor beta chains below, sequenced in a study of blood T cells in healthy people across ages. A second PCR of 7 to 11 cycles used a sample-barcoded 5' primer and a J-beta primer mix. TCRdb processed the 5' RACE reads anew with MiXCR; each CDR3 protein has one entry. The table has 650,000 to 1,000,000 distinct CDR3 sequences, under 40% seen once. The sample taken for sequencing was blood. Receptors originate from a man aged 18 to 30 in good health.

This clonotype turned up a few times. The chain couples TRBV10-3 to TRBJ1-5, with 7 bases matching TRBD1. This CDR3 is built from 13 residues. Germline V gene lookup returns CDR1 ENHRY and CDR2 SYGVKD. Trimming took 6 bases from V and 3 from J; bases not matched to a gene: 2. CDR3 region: CAIRGQDNQPQHF. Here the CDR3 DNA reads TGTGCCATCAGAGGACAGGACAATCAGCCCCAGCATTTT.

Here the CDR3 DNA reads TGTGCCAGTCGGACAGGGGGCAAGGATACGCAGTATTTT. It encodes CASRTGGKDTQYF. The chain has TRBV7-9 and TRBJ2-3; 11 bases line up with TRBD1. J gave up 6 bases and V 9 bases, and 5 bases lay outside the gene matches. Germline loops: CDR1 SEHNR, CDR2 FQNEAQ (reference sequence). The CDR3 sequence is 13 residues long. The full variable domain, in which reference TRBV7-9 and TRBJ2-3 provide the parts outside the CDR3, is DTGVSQNPRHKITKRGQNVTFRCDPISEHNRLYWYRQTLGQGPEFLTYFQNEAQLEKSRLLSDRFSAERPKGSFSTLEIQRTEQGDSAMYLCASRTGGKDTQYFGPGTRLTVL.

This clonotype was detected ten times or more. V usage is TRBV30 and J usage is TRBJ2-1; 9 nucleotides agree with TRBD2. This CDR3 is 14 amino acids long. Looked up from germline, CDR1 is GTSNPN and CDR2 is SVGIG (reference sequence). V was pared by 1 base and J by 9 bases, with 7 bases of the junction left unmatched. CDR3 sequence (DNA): TGTGCCTGGAGTGGCGGGGGGGATCTTGGTGAGCAGTTCTTC. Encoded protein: CAWSGGGDLGEQFF. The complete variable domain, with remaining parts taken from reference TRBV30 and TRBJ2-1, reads SQTIHQWPATLVQPVGSPLSLECTVEGTSNPNLYWYRQAAGRGLQLLFYSVGIGQISSEVPQNLSASRPQDRQFILSSKKLLLSDSGFYLCAWSGGGDLGEQFFGPGTRLTVL.

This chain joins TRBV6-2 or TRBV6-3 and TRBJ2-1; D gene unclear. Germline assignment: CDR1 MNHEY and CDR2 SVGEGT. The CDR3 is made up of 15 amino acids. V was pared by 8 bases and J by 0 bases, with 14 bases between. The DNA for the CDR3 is TGTGCCAGCCACCTGAACGGTTTCTCCTACAATGAGCAGTTCTTC. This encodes CASHLNGFSYNEQFF.

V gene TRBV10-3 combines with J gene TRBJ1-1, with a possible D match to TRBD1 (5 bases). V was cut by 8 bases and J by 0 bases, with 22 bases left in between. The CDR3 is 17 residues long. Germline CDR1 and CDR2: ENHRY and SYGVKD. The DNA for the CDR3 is TGTGCCATCCGCGGGCAGGGTAGTAGGATCATGAACACTGAAGCTTTCTTT. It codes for CAIRGQGSRIMNTEAFF.

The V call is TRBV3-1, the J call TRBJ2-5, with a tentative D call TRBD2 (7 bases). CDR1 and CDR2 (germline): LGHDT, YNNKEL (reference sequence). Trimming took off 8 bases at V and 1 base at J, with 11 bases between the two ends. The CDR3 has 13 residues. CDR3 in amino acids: CASGAGAQETQYF. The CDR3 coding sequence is TGTGCCAGCGGCGCGGGGGCCCAAGAGACCCAGTACTTC.

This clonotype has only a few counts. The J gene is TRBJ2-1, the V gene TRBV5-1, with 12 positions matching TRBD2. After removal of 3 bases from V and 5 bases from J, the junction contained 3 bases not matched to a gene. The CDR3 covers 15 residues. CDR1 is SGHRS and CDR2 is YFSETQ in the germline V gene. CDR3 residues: CASSWTSGANNEQFF. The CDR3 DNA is TGCGCCAGCAGCTGGACTAGCGGGGCCAACAATGAGCAGTTCTTC.

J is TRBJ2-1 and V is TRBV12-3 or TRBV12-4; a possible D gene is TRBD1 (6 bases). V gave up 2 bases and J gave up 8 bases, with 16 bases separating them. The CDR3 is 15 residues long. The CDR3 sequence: CASSLSGHPSDEQFF. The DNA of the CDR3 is TGTGCCAGCAGTTTATCGGGACACCCGAGCGATGAGCAGTTCTTC.

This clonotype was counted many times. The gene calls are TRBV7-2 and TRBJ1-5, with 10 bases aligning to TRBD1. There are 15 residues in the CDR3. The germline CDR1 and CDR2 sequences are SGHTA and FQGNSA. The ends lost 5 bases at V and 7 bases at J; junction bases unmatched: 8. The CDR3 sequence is CASSTDRGLGQPQHF. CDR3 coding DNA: TGTGCCAGCAGCACCGACAGGGGGCTGGGGCAGCCCCAGCATTTT.

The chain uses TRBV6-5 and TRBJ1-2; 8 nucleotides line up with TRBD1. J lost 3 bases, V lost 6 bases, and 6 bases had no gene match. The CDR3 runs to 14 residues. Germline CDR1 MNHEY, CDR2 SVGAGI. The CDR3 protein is CASSREGQDYGYTF. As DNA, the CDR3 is TGTGCCAGCAGCAGAGAGGGACAGGACTATGGCTACACCTTC.

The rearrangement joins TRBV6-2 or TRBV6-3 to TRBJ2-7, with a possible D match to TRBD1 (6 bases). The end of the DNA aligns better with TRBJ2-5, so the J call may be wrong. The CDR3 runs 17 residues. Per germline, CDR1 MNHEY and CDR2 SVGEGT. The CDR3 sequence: CASTKVSTGVLLETQYF. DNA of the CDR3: TGTGCCAGCACCAAGGTCTCGACAGGCGTCTTGTTGGAGACCCAGTACTTC.

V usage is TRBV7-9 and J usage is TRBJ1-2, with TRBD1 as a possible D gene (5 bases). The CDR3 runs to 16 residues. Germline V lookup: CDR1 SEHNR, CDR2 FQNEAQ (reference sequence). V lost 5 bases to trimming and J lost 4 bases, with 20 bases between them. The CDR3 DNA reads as TGTGCCAGCAGCCCGGTGGTGTGGCAGGGTCTCTATGGCTACACCTTC. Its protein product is CASSPVVWQGLYGYTF.

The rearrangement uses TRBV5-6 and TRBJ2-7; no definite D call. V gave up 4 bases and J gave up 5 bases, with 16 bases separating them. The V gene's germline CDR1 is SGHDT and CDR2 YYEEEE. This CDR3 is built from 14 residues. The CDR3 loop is CASSPPLRADEQYF. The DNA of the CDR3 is TGTGCCAGCAGCCCACCCCTTCGTGCTGACGAGCAGTACTTC.

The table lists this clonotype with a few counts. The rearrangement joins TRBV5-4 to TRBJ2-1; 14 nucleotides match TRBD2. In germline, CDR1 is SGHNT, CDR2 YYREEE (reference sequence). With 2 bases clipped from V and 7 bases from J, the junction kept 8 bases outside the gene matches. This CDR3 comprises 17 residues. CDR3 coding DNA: TGTGCCAGCAGCTTCGGGACTAGCGGGGGTAGGGGTAATGAGCAGTTCTTC. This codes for CASSFGTSGGRGNEQFF.